The 17 T cell receptor beta chains in this list originate from one sample, sequenced in a study of cytotoxic CD8 clonotypes in ibrutinib-treated CLL. Produced via immunoSEQ multiplex PCR; TCRdb's table is partial and in-frame only. The sample includes 65,000 to 85,000 clones, less than 90% of them seen just once. Sequencing was performed on PBMCs, taken after 24 months of ibrutinib treatment. The receptors come from a human donor with chronic lymphocytic leukemia.

This chain connects TRBV5-1 to TRBJ2-2, with D unresolved. V was shortened by 4 bases and J by 0 bases, with 10 bases between the two germline ends. This CDR3 has 15 residues. The germline V gene encodes CDR1 SGHRS and CDR2 YFSETQ. The CDR3 nucleotides are TGCGCCAGCAGCCCTCACCAGTCGAACACCGGGGAGCTGTTTTTT. Translating gives CASSPHQSNTGELFF.

This clone was observed once. The J gene is TRBJ2-1, the V gene TRBV29-1, with D possibly being TRBD2 (5 bases). From germline, CDR1 is SQVTM and CDR2 ANQGSEA. Trimming removed 4 bases at V and 2 bases at J, with 6 bases between. This CDR3 region has 12 residues. The CDR3 loop is CSVGGPYNEQFF. The CDR3 region has the DNA TGCAGCGTTGGAGGGCCCTACAATGAGCAGTTCTTC.

The V and J genes are TRBV9 and TRBJ2-5; 10 nucleotides line up with TRBD1. This CDR3 is built from 16 residues. The V segment lost 0 bases and the J segment 5 bases; nucleotides outside the gene matches: 7. Germline values: CDR1 SGDLS, CDR2 YYNGEE. The CDR3 sequence: CASSVGDRGLLETQYF. CDR3 DNA: TGTGCCAGCAGCGTAGGGGACAGGGGTTTATTGGAGACCCAGTACTTC.

The chain combines TRBV18 with TRBJ2-1, with 7 bases identical to TRBD2. Germline V gives CDR1 KGHSH, CDR2 LQKENI. The trim removed 3 bases at V and 9 bases at J, leaving 14 bases unmatched. CDR3 length: 16 residues. The CDR3 region has the DNA TGTGCCAGCTCACCCACCACTAGCGTCACGTCGGGTGAGCAGTTCTTC. Translated: CASSPTTSVTSGEQFF. Drawing the rest from reference TRBV18 and TRBJ2-1, the complete variable domain is NAGVMQNPRHLVRRRGQEARLRCSPMKGHSHVYWYRQLPEEGLKFMVYLQKENIIDESGMPKERFSAEFPKEGPSILRIQQVVRGDSAAYFCASSPTTSVTSGEQFFGPGTRLTVL.

The gene calls are TRBV5-4 and TRBJ2-3; D may be TRBD2 (5 bases). Germline CDR1 is SGHNT and CDR2 is YYREEE (reference sequence). The CDR3 runs to 16 residues. V shed 4 bases and J shed 2 bases, with 17 bases lying between them. CDR3 amino acids: CASSVGGRGDTDTQYF. Written as DNA, the CDR3 is TGTGCCAGCAGCGTTGGCGGGCGTGGGGACACAGATACGCAGTATTTT.

The rearrangement uses TRBV5-1 and TRBJ1-1; the match to TRBD1 covers 12 bases. This CDR3 is built from 18 residues. Germline CDR1 and CDR2: SGHRS and YFSETQ. V lost 0 bases, J lost 4 bases, and 10 bases stayed unmatched. DNA of the CDR3: TGCGCCAGCAGCTTGGCTGCGGGACAGGGGGCCATGGCCACTGAAGCTTTCTTT. This codes for CASSLAAGQGAMATEAFF.

This clone was observed a few times. The chain has TRBV5-6 and TRBJ1-1, with 8 bases lining up with TRBD1. From germline, CDR1 is SGHDT and CDR2 YYEEEE. The junction had 0 bases not matched to a gene; V was cut back by 1 base and J by 4 bases. The CDR3 loop spans 13 amino acids. The CDR3 spells CASSLTGGTEAFF. For the CDR3, the DNA is TGTGCCAGCAGCTTGACAGGGGGCACTGAAGCTTTCTTT.

This chain uses TRBV6-5 with TRBJ1-5; D is perhaps TRBD1 (6 bases). Germline V CDR1 and CDR2: MNHEY, SVGAGI. V was clipped by 5 bases and J by 5 bases, with 10 bases between them. The CDR3 is made up of 13 amino acids. The CDR3 is CASSREGDQPQHF. The CDR3 nucleotides read TGTGCCAGCAGTAGGGAGGGGGATCAGCCCCAGCATTTT.

The CDR3 DNA follows: TGTGCCAGCAGCTTAGGCAGGACCTACGAGCAGTACTTC. Its translation is CASSLGRTYEQYF. The rearrangement joins TRBV7-2 to TRBJ2-7; D uncertain. This CDR3 is built from 13 residues. Germline loops: CDR1 SGHTA, CDR2 FQGNSA. Between the trimmed V and J ends, which lost 1 base and 2 bases, there was a span of 6 bases.

This clone was detected once. The chain combines TRBV7-9 with TRBJ2-7, with a tentative D call TRBD2 (6 bases). V lost 1 base and J 5 bases, leaving 15 bases between the germline ends. Germline assignment: CDR1 SEHNR and CDR2 FQNEAQ (reference sequence). The CDR3 is 15 residues long. In DNA form, the CDR3 reads TGTGCCAGCAGCTTAGGTCAGGGAGGTAGAAACGAGCAGTACTTC. Translating it yields CASSLGQGGRNEQYF.

This chain joins TRBV19 and TRBJ2-7; 10 bases map to TRBD2. CDR3 length equals 14 residues. CDR1 and CDR2 (germline): LNHDA, SQIVND (reference sequence). The J segment lost 6 bases and the V segment lost 4 bases, leaving 6 bases of the junction unmatched. The CDR3 spells CASSSAAGGFEQYF. The DNA for the CDR3 is TGTGCCAGTAGTAGTGCAGCGGGAGGGTTCGAGCAGTACTTC.

This clone was seen only a few times. The chain uses TRBV5-4 and TRBJ2-1; D might be TRBD1 or TRBD2, each matching 5 bases. With 5 bases removed from V and 7 bases from J, the gap between germline ends came to 19 bases. The CDR3 extends over 15 amino acids. The germline CDR1 and CDR2 sequences are SGHNT and YYREEE (reference sequence). The CDR3 DNA is TGTGCCAGCAGTTCTGAGGGGATAGCCGGGAATGAGCAGTTCTTC. It yields the protein CASSSEGIAGNEQFF.

The J gene is TRBJ2-7, the V gene TRBV6-1, with D hard to call. Germline V gives CDR1 MNHNS, CDR2 SASEGT. There are 14 residues in the CDR3. Trimming cost V 11 bases and J 2 bases, with 19 bases left between them. The CDR3 sequence is CALLAGGPTYEQYF. CDR3 nucleotides: TGTGCCCTCTTGGCAGGTGGGCCAACCTACGAGCAGTACTTC.

V is TRBV28 and J is TRBJ2-5; D unresolved. The CDR3 has 12 amino acids. Trimming cost V 6 bases and J 5 bases, with 10 bases left between them. The germline V gene has CDR1 MDHEN and CDR2 SYDVKM. Here the CDR3 reads CASSYGRETQYF. The CDR3 bases are TGTGCCAGCAGCTACGGTCGGGAGACCCAGTACTTC.

The chain couples TRBV6-1 to TRBJ1-5; D not resolved. Germline-derived CDR1 and CDR2 are MNHNS and SASEGT. The CDR3 length is 15 residues. The ends were cut back, 9 bases at V and 0 bases at J, with 15 bases in the middle. CDR3 DNA sequence: TGTGCCAGTCACCTCCCGGGGAATAGCAATCAGCCCCAGCATTTT. Protein product: CASHLPGNSNQPQHF.

V gene TRBV28 combines with J gene TRBJ1-1, with 9 bases that match TRBD1. Germline-derived CDR1 and CDR2 are MDHEN and SYDVKM. Trimming cost V 4 bases and J 10 bases; bases outside gene matches: 10. This CDR3 contains 14 residues. The CDR3 reads CASSSPGTGFGAFF. CDR3 bases: TGTGCCAGCAGTTCACCCGGGACAGGGTTTGGAGCTTTCTTT.

CDR3 coding DNA: TGTGCCAGCAGCCCCGGGACAGGGAAACTAGCGGGAGGGGCACAGCAGTTCTTC. It specifies CASSPGTGKLAGGAQQFF. The rearrangement uses TRBV7-9 and TRBJ2-1, with 13 positions matching TRBD2. This CDR3 comprises 18 residues. Trimming took 5 bases from V and 11 from J; bases not matched to a gene: 18. From germline, CDR1 is SEHNR and CDR2 FQNEAQ (reference sequence).